These T cell receptor beta chains were read from a single sample in a study of radiation and T cells in renal cell carcinoma. The table came from immunoSEQ multiplex PCR; TCRdb's copy has only in-frame clones and leaves some out. In the table there are 130,000 or so clones, over 75% of which are singletons. Here the sequenced sample was blood, taken from a patient whose treatment included radiotherapy and nephrectomy. The receptors were gathered from a woman aged 45 to 65 with renal cell carcinoma. Each CDR3 is given without its conserved first and last residue.

TRBV7-2,ASSLEARGYT
TRBV5-4,ASSSGQGYEQY
TRBV9,ASSAGGGQGVYEQY
TRBV5-6,ASSLTNGYT
TRBV7-8,ASSLGGGGNSNQPQH
TRBV6-5,ASSTRGHEQY
TRBV29-1,SVQVGEAF
TRBV6-5,ASLSPGRYGYT
TRBV5-1,ASSFSPPANTGELF
TRBV19,ASSIPGQGTYEQY
TRBV7-8,ASSPLGRGAQY
TRBV6-1,ASSDNRDKETQY
TRBV7-9,ASSLAGGAST
TRBV28,ASRTDGGYNEQF
TRBV19,ASSLKPEPYNEQF
TRBV5-1,ASSSSQLGEQF
TRBV5-1,ASSLAGSGRGEVNTEAF
TRBV19,ASRNGGTARKGYT
TRBV2,ASSADREAPYGYT
TRBV5-1,ASSLGTGTGGAEAF
TRBV5-3,ARSLEGDTQY
TRBV18,ASSPGGATWDTEAF
TRBV5-1,ASSLAIRNYGYT